The 17 T cell receptor beta chains given below trace back to one sample, sequenced in a study of PD-1 blockade in mismatch repair-deficient tumors. TCRdb's table, derived via immunoSEQ multiplex PCR, lists solely in-frame clones and lacks some. Altogether over 30,000 clones are present, more than 70% being singletons, with the ten largest covering 3% to 4%. The sequencing used PBMCs, collected roughly 6 weeks after starting pembrolizumab. Receptor source: an adult with mismatch repair-deficient cancer.

This clone was recorded a few times. The chain combines TRBV29-1 with TRBJ2-7; a possible D gene is TRBD2 (5 bases). V was pared by 6 bases and J by 2 bases, with 14 bases between. Germline V CDR1 and CDR2: SQVTM, ANQGSEA. CDR3 length: 13 residues. CDR3 residues: CSVRVGAAYEQYF. CDR3 bases: TGCAGCGTGCGGGTTGGCGCCGCCTACGAGCAGTACTTC.

The gene calls are TRBV9 and TRBJ2-2; 8 bases map to TRBD2. V lost 4 bases, J lost 4 bases, and 6 bases stayed unmatched. The V gene's germline CDR1 is SGDLS and CDR2 YYNGEE. The CDR3 is 15 amino acids. The CDR3 loop is CASSMGLVGTGELFF. DNA of the CDR3: TGTGCCAGCAGCATGGGACTAGTAGGCACCGGGGAGCTGTTTTTT.

The chain links TRBV19 to TRBJ1-1; D might be TRBD1 (5 bases). The V and J ends lost 3 bases and 1 base respectively, with 9 bases between them. Germline values: CDR1 LNHDA, CDR2 SQIVND (reference sequence). The length of the CDR3 is 14 residues. This CDR3 reads CASSIDRRNTEAFF. CDR3 nucleotide sequence: TGTGCCAGTAGTATCGACAGAAGGAACACTGAAGCTTTCTTT.

The chain uses TRBV9 and TRBJ2-1; 7 nucleotides match TRBD2. Germline lookup yields CDR1 SGDLS and CDR2 YYNGEE. This CDR3 comprises 16 residues. The J segment lost 4 bases and the V segment lost 0 bases, leaving 7 bases of the junction unmatched. The CDR3 loop reads CASSVDGGSLYNEQFF. The CDR3, as DNA: TGTGCCAGCAGCGTAGACGGCGGGAGTTTATACAATGAGCAGTTCTTC.

This clone was picked up a small number of times. The chain combines TRBV10-2 with TRBJ2-7, with 7 bases aligning to TRBD2. The CDR3 loop spans 14 amino acids. V shed 2 bases, J shed 3 bases, and the junction held 4 bases outside the gene matches. Germline V gene lookup returns CDR1 WSHSY and CDR2 SAAADI. CDR3 sequence reads: CASSETGGLYEQYF. The CDR3 DNA sequence: TGCGCCAGCAGTGAGACGGGGGGTCTCTACGAGCAGTACTTC.

This chain connects TRBV19 to TRBJ1-4; tentatively, D is TRBD1 (6 bases). The CDR3 extends over 13 amino acids. Germline V gene data show CDR1 as LNHDA and CDR2 as SQIVND (reference sequence). Deletions cut 6 bases from V and 7 bases from J, with 12 bases between. The CDR3 region has the DNA TGTGCCAGTAGCGGAGCGGACAGTGAAAAACTGTTTTTT. Its translation is CASSGADSEKLFF.

V and J are TRBV18 and TRBJ1-5, with 7 bases aligning to TRBD1. Per the germline V gene, CDR1 is KGHSH and CDR2 is LQKENI. The CDR3 consists of 15 residues. Unmatched junction bases numbered 9, after V lost 4 bases and J lost 6 bases. The CDR3 DNA reads TGTGCCAGCTCACTAAACCAGGGGGGCCGTCAGCCCCAGCATTTT. This encodes CASSLNQGGRQPQHF.

The chain is built from TRBV6-5 and TRBJ1-1; 7 nucleotides line up with TRBD1. With V trimmed by 0 bases and J by 1 base, 5 bases remained unmatched. The CDR3 consists of 16 residues. Germline CDR1 and CDR2: MNHEY and SVGAGI. CDR3 sequence (DNA): TGTGCCAGCAGTTACTCGAGTTCAGGGGGGAACACTGAAGCTTTCTTT. As protein: CASSYSSSGGNTEAFF.

This clone was found a few times. The J gene is TRBJ2-7, the V gene TRBV5-1; 12 bases align to TRBD1. In germline, CDR1 is SGHRS, CDR2 YFSETQ. V was pared by 4 bases and J by 7 bases, with 6 bases of the junction left unmatched. The CDR3 runs to 14 residues. The CDR3 sequence is CASSTGTGGKEQYF. The CDR3, as DNA: TGCGCCAGCAGCACCGGGACAGGGGGCAAAGAGCAGTACTTC.

This sequence joins TRBV6-6 and TRBJ2-7, with D possibly matching TRBD1 (5 bases). V was clipped by 2 bases and J by 7 bases, with 12 bases between them. Per the germline V gene, CDR1 is MNHNY and CDR2 is SVGAGI (reference sequence). This CDR3 spans 13 amino acids. DNA for the CDR3: TGTGCCAGCAGTTACCGGCAGGGCCTGGAGCAGTACTTC. Its translation is CASSYRQGLEQYF.

The chain has TRBV10-3 and TRBJ2-7, with 8 bases lining up with TRBD2. This CDR3 is built from 14 residues. V lost 4 bases to trimming and J lost 2 bases; unmatched junction nucleotides: 4. Per the germline V gene, CDR1 is ENHRY and CDR2 is SYGVKD. CDR3 amino acids: CAISALAAPYEQYF. The CDR3 DNA is TGTGCCATCAGTGCACTAGCGGCCCCCTACGAGCAGTACTTC.

CDR3 sequence (DNA): TGTGCCAGCAGAGGGGTCAGCACAGATACGCAGTATTTT. It yields the protein CASRGVSTDTQYF. This chain uses TRBV28 with TRBJ2-3; tentatively, D is TRBD1 (5 bases). Germline V gives CDR1 MDHEN, CDR2 SYDVKM. V lost 6 bases and J lost 0, with 7 bases in between. The CDR3 length is 13 residues. The entire variable domain, with the rest obtained from reference TRBV28 and TRBJ2-3, is as follows: DVKVTQSSRYLVKRTGEKVFLECVQDMDHENMFWYRQDPGLGLRLIYFSYDVKMKEKGDIPEGYSVSREKKERFSLILESASTNQTSMYLCASRGVSTDTQYFGPGTRLTVL.

Only a few counts were recorded for this clone. This chain links TRBV9 with TRBJ2-7, with 8 bases identical to TRBD2. In germline, CDR1 is SGDLS, CDR2 YYNGEE. The length of the CDR3 is 14 residues. V lost 0 bases to trimming and J lost 5 bases; unmatched junction nucleotides: 4. The CDR3 region is CASSVGGRINEQYF. DNA of the CDR3: TGTGCCAGCAGCGTAGGCGGGAGGATAAACGAGCAGTACTTC.

The chain carries TRBV28 and TRBJ2-1; 9 nucleotides agree with TRBD1. Germline V gives CDR1 MDHEN, CDR2 SYDVKM. This CDR3 is 18 amino acids long. Trimming took 6 bases from V and 2 from J; bases not matched to a gene: 14. The CDR3 loop is CASRHITGGGRPYNEQFF. Here the CDR3 DNA reads TGTGCCAGCAGACATATCACAGGGGGCGGGAGACCCTACAATGAGCAGTTCTTC.

This chain links TRBV6-1 with TRBJ1-5, with 7 positions matching TRBD1. Germline CDR1 and CDR2: MNHNS and SASEGT. With 4 bases clipped from V and 3 bases from J, the junction kept 6 bases outside the gene matches. The CDR3 sequence is 15 residues long. CDR3 nucleotides: TGTGCCAGCAGTGTAACAGGGGTATTCAATCAGCCCCAGCATTTT. Translation: CASSVTGVFNQPQHF.

The chain employs TRBV6-1 and TRBJ1-2; 8 bases align to TRBD1. Trimming cost V 6 bases and J 6 bases; bases outside gene matches: 15. Germline V lookup: CDR1 MNHNS, CDR2 SASEGT. The CDR3 contains 16 residues. CDR3 region: CASSERSGQGLNGYTF. CDR3 nucleotide sequence: TGTGCCAGCAGCGAAAGGTCTGGACAGGGTTTAAATGGCTACACCTTC.

The rearrangement joins TRBV5-4 to TRBJ2-1, with TRBD2 matching 7 bases. CDR3 length equals 14 residues. With V trimmed by 6 bases and J by 6 bases, 9 bases remained unmatched. Germline CDR1 SGHNT, CDR2 YYREEE (reference sequence). The CDR3 sequence: CASIRFGEGNEQFF. The CDR3 nucleotides are TGTGCCAGCATAAGGTTCGGGGAGGGCAATGAGCAGTTCTTC.